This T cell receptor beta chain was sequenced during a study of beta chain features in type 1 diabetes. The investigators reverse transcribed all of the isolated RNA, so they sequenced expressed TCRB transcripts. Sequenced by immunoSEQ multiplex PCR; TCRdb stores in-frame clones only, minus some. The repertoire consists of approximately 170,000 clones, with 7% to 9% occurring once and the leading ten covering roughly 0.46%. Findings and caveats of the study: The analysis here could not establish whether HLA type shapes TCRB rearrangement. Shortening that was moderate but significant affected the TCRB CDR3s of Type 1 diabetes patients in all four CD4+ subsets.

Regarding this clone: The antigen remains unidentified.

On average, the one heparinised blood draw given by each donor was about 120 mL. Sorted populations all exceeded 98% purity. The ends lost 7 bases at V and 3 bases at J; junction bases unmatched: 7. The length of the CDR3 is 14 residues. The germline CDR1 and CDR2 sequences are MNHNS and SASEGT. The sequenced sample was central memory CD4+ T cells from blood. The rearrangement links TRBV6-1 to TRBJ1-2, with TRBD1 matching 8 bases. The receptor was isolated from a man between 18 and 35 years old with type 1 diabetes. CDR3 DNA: TGTGCCAGCAACCCGGGACAGGTTGACTATGGCTACACCTTC. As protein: CASNPGQVDYGYTF.